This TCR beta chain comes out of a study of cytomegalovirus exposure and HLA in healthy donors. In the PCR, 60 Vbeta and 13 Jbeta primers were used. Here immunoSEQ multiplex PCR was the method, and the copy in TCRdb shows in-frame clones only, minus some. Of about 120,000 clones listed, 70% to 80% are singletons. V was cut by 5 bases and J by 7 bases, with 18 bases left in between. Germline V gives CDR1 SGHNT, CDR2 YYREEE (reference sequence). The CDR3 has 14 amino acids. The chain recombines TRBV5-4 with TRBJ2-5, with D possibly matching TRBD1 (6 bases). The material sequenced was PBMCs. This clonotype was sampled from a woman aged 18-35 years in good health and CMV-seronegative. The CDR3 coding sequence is TGTGCCAGCAGAAGATGGGGGCCCTTTACGACCCAGTACTTC. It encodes CASRRWGPFTTQYF.